This entry lists 23 T cell receptor beta chains sequenced from one sample in a study of T cell changes during pregnancy in multiple sclerosis. The method was immunoSEQ multiplex PCR; TCRdb's version includes in-frame clones alone and lacks a portion of them. The sample holds around 30,000 clones; roughly 90% are singletons and the top ten take 0.5% to 0.65%. Sequenced material: CD4+ T cells from peripheral blood mononuclear cells, taken in the third trimester of pregnancy. Source of these receptors: a female donor in good health, enrolled as a control in a pregnancy study.

The V gene is TRBV27, the J gene TRBJ2-3; D remains unclear. V was shortened by 6 bases and J by 4 bases, with 11 bases between the two germline ends. Germline CDR1 is MNHEY and CDR2 is SMNVEV (reference sequence). The CDR3 is 13 residues long. In nucleotides, the CDR3 is TGTGCCAGCAGCTACCTTTTCCCAGATACGCAGTATTTT. It translates to CASSYLFPDTQYF.

The rearrangement uses TRBV11-3 and TRBJ2-2; D possibly corresponds to TRBD2 (6 bases). Trimming removed 7 bases at V and 5 bases at J, with 20 bases between. The CDR3 covers 16 residues. The germline V gene encodes CDR1 SGHNT and CDR2 YENEEA. As DNA, the CDR3 is TGTGCCAGCACCCAGAACGCCGGGGCGGGGACCGGGGAGCTGTTTTTT. Protein sequence: CASTQNAGAGTGELFF.

The chain combines TRBV11-3 with TRBJ1-3, with D tentatively TRBD1 (6 bases). The CDR3 consists of 18 residues. Per germline, CDR1 SGHNT and CDR2 YENEEA. V was clipped by 5 bases and J by 3 bases, with 23 bases between them. The CDR3 loop is CASSQARTWGLGGNTIYF. In nucleotides, the CDR3 is TGTGCCAGCAGCCAAGCCCGCACTTGGGGGCTAGGTGGAAACACCATATATTTT.

The rearrangement uses TRBV13 and TRBJ2-7; possible D gene TRBD2, 6 bases. Trimming removed 0 bases at V and 3 bases at J, with 12 bases between. Per the germline V gene, CDR1 is PRHDT and CDR2 is FYEKMQ (reference sequence). The CDR3 length is 15 residues. CDR3 amino acids: CASSLGRSGVYEQYF. The CDR3 DNA reads as TGTGCCAGCAGCTTAGGCAGGTCGGGGGTCTACGAGCAGTACTTC.

The V call is TRBV10-3, the J call TRBJ2-7, with D unresolved. This CDR3 contains 14 residues. Trimming left V 3 bases short and J 6 bases short, with 15 bases between. Germline V gene data show CDR1 as ENHRY and CDR2 as SYGVKD. The DNA for the CDR3 is TGTGCCATCAGTGAAGGAACGGCTGGGCCCGAGCAGTACTTC. Translation: CAISEGTAGPEQYF.

The chain joins TRBV6-1 to TRBJ2-7; 9 bases are shared with TRBD2. The germline CDR1 and CDR2 sequences are MNHNS and SASEGT. The ends lost 5 bases at V and 3 bases at J; junction bases unmatched: 8. CDR3 length: 15 amino acids. DNA for the CDR3: TGTGCCAGCAGTAGGACTAGCGAGATTGTCTACGAGCAGTACTTC. Translating it yields CASSRTSEIVYEQYF.

The rearrangement uses TRBV10-1 and TRBJ1-2; D perhaps matches TRBD1 (5 bases). Germline values: CDR1 WNHNN, CDR2 SYGVQD (reference sequence). V lost 4 bases and J 6 bases, leaving 21 bases between the germline ends. The CDR3 sequence is 16 residues long. The CDR3: CASSGFRGRGRHGYTF. For the CDR3, the DNA is TGCGCCAGCAGTGGGTTCCGGGGTCGGGGGAGGCATGGCTACACCTTC.

The chain is built from TRBV13 and TRBJ2-7, with D unresolved. V lost 1 base and J 6 bases, leaving 4 bases between the germline ends. Germline V lookup: CDR1 PRHDT, CDR2 FYEKMQ (reference sequence). CDR3 length equals 11 residues. CDR3 sequence: CASSLEAEQYF. The DNA for the CDR3 is TGTGCCAGCAGCTTAGAAGCCGAGCAGTACTTC.

The chain links TRBV30 to TRBJ2-3, with D possibly matching TRBD2 (6 bases). CDR1 and CDR2 (germline): GTSNPN, SVGIG (reference sequence). Trimming removed 3 bases at V and 4 bases at J, with 8 bases between. The CDR3 is 12 amino acids. The CDR3 protein is CAWRRESDTQYF. DNA of the CDR3: TGTGCCTGGAGACGGGAGTCAGATACGCAGTATTTT.

This chain connects TRBV7-2 to TRBJ1-1; tentatively, D is TRBD1 (6 bases). CDR1 SGHTA and CDR2 FQGNSA come from the germline V gene. The V end was cut by 4 bases, the J end by 0 bases, with 9 bases between. This CDR3 is 14 amino acids long. The CDR3 region is CASSSRTVNTEAFF. Written as DNA, the CDR3 is TGTGCCAGCAGCTCGAGGACAGTGAACACTGAAGCTTTCTTT.

The chain couples TRBV11-3 to TRBJ2-6; tentative D call: TRBD2 (5 bases). V was pared by 1 base and J by 0 bases, with 16 bases between. There are 19 residues in the CDR3. The germline V gene encodes CDR1 SGHNT and CDR2 YENEEA. CDR3 amino acids: CASSLAGSTPLSGANVLTF. CDR3 DNA sequence: TGTGCCAGCAGCTTAGCGGGGTCAACTCCCCTCTCTGGGGCCAACGTCCTGACTTTC.

The V call is TRBV13, the J call TRBJ2-3; 10 positions match TRBD2. Germline V gives CDR1 PRHDT, CDR2 FYEKMQ (reference sequence). V dropped 5 bases and J dropped 3; count of bases not matched to a gene: 5. The CDR3 extends over 15 amino acids. CDR3 residues: CASSVSGGGTDTQYF. The CDR3 DNA is TGTGCCAGCAGCGTGAGCGGGGGGGGGACAGATACGCAGTATTTT.

This chain uses TRBV14 with TRBJ1-2, with unresolved D. This CDR3 has 14 residues. Germline CDR1 and CDR2: SGHDN and FVKESK. V was clipped by 0 bases and J by 4 bases, with 9 bases between them. The CDR3 DNA follows: TGTGCCAGCAGCCAAGATGGCAGACTCTATGGCTACACCTTC. Its translation is CASSQDGRLYGYTF.

The chain uses TRBV9 and TRBJ2-2; D gene unclear. Between the trimmed V and J ends, which lost 4 bases and 0 bases, there was a span of 10 bases. Germline values: CDR1 SGDLS, CDR2 YYNGEE. The CDR3 spans 15 residues. The chain's CDR3 is CASSPGVSNTGELFF. CDR3 DNA sequence: TGTGCCAGCAGCCCAGGCGTCTCGAACACCGGGGAGCTGTTTTTT.

The chain combines TRBV18 with TRBJ1-1, with D perhaps matching TRBD1 (6 bases). Germline V gives CDR1 KGHSH, CDR2 LQKENI. The CDR3 spans 14 residues. The V and J ends lost 3 bases and 4 bases respectively, with 12 bases between them. The CDR3 spells CASSPWTETTEAFF. As DNA, the CDR3 is TGTGCCAGCTCACCCTGGACAGAGACCACTGAAGCTTTCTTT.

The rearrangement joins TRBV19 to TRBJ1-1; a possible D gene is TRBD1 (5 bases). CDR3 length: 14 residues. CDR1 and CDR2 (germline): LNHDA, SQIVND (reference sequence). V dropped 1 base and J dropped 0 bases, with 6 bases sitting between them. The CDR3 region has the DNA TGTGCCAGTAGTATAGGGGGGGTGAACACTGAAGCTTTCTTT. This gives the protein CASSIGGVNTEAFF.

J is TRBJ1-1 and V is TRBV4-1, with TRBD1 matching over 10 bases. Per the germline V gene, CDR1 is MGHRA and CDR2 is YSYEKL. V was clipped by 3 bases and J by 4 bases; unmatched bases: 14. CDR3 length: 18 residues. CDR3 loop: CASSHPRATGGDPTEAFF. CDR3 DNA: TGCGCCAGCAGCCACCCACGGGCGACAGGGGGCGATCCCACTGAAGCTTTCTTT.

This chain uses TRBV10-3 with TRBJ1-5; D is unclear. CDR1 and CDR2 (germline): ENHRY, SYGVKD. This CDR3 is built from 14 residues. Trimming removed 0 bases from V and 2 bases from J, with 5 bases in between. In DNA form, the CDR3 reads TGTGCCATCAGTGAGTCGCGAGGCAATCAGCCCCAGCATTTT. Its translation: CAISESRGNQPQHF.

This clone turned up a few times. The chain employs TRBV7-2 and TRBJ2-1, with 7 bases lining up with TRBD1. The V and J ends lost 3 bases and 6 bases, in that order; junction bases with no gene match: 2. This CDR3 has 13 amino acids. From germline, CDR1 is SGHTA and CDR2 FQGNSA. DNA of the CDR3: TGTGCCAGCAGCTTGGGACAGTTCAATGAGCAGTTCTTC. Amino acid sequence: CASSLGQFNEQFF.

The chain employs TRBV10-3 and TRBJ1-5; TRBD1 is a possible D gene (5 bases). V was pared by 8 bases and J by 3 bases, with 17 bases between. This CDR3 is built from 15 residues. Germline CDR1 reads ENHRY; CDR2 reads SYGVKD. The CDR3 DNA reads TGTGCCATCCAGGACCCGGGGGGGAACAATCAGCCCCAGCATTTT. This translates into CAIQDPGGNNQPQHF.

This chain links TRBV19 with TRBJ1-2; 7 bases fit TRBD1. Germline CDR1 reads LNHDA; CDR2 reads SQIVND (reference sequence). The CDR3 has 13 residues. V shed 3 bases, J shed 4 bases, and the junction held 2 bases outside the gene matches. CDR3 loop: CASSMGQLYGYTF. Written as DNA, the CDR3 is TGTGCCAGTAGTATGGGACAGCTCTATGGCTACACCTTC.

For this clone: The germline gene is not matched at one end of the junction; a read error may be the cause. This sequence joins TRBV27 and TRBJ1-2, with TRBD1 matching over 7 bases. The CDR3 covers 13 residues. Germline V gene sequence: CDR1 MNHEY, CDR2 SMNVEV (reference sequence). CDR3 DNA: TGTGCCAGCAGTTTAAGGAAAGGGGGACAGCAGATTTTC. This translates into CASSLRKGGQQIF.

The V gene is TRBV10-3, the J gene TRBJ2-3, with 9 bases that match TRBD2. Germline loops: CDR1 ENHRY, CDR2 SYGVKD. This CDR3 has 15 residues. V shed 6 bases, J shed 4 bases, and the junction held 8 bases outside the gene matches. The CDR3 DNA is TGTGCCATCAGGGCCCCGAGCGGGAGGTCAGATACGCAGTATTTT. Its protein product is CAIRAPSGRSDTQYF.